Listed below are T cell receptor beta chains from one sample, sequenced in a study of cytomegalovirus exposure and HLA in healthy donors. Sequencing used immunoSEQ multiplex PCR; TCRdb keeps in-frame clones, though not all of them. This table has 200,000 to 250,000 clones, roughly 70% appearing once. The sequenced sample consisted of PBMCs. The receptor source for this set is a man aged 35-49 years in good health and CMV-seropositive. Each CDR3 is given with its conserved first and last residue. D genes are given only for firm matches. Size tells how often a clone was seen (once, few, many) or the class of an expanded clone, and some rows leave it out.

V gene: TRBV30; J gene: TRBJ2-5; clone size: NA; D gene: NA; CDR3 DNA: TGTGCCCCCGGTGCGGGGACGCCAGAGACCCAGTACTTC; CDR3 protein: CAPGAGTPETQYF
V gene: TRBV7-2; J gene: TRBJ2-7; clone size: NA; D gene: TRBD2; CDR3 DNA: TGTGCCAGCAGCCGTCTAGCGGGGGCCTTTAGGGTAGGCGAGCAGTACTTC; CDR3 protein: CASSRLAGAFRVGEQYF
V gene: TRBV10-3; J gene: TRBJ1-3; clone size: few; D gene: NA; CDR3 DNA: TGTGCCATCACTCCCGGGACAACGTCTGGAAACACCATATATTTT; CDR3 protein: CAITPGTTSGNTIYF
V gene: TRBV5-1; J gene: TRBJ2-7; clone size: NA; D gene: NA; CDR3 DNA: TGCGCCAGCAGCCAGACAGTCTACGAGCAGTACTTC; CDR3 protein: CASSQTVYEQYF
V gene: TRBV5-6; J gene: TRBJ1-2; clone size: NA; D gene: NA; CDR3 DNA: TGTGCCAGCAGCCCCCGCGGTGGCGGGGTCTATGGCTACACCTTC; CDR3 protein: CASSPRGGGVYGYTF
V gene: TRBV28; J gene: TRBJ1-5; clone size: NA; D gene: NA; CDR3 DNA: TGTGCCAGCAGTTTATTTGGGGCCTCAAAGCCCCAGCATTTT; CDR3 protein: CASSLFGASKPQHF
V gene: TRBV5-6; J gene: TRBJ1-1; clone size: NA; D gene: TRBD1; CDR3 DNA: TGTGCCAGCAGCTTGGTGGGGGGCGACAGGGGGGTTTTGAACACTGAAGCTTTCTTT; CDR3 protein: CASSLVGGDRGVLNTEAFF
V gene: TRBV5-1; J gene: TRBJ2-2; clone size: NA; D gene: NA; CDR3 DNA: TGCGCCAGCAGCCTCTATGCGGGGAACACCGGGGAGCTGTTTTTT; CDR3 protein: CASSLYAGNTGELFF
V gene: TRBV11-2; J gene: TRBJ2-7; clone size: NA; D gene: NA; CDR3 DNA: TGTGCCAGCAGCTACGGCTCCTACGAGCAGTACTTC; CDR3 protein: CASSYGSYEQYF
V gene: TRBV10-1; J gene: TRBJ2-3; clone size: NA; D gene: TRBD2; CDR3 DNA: TGCGCCAGCAGTGAACTAGCGGGGGACACAGATACGCAGTATTTT; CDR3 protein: CASSELAGDTDTQYF
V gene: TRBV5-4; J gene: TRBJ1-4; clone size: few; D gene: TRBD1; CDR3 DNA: TGTGCCAGCAGCCCGACAGGGGGCTCGTCTAATGAAAAACTGTTTTTT; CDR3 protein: CASSPTGGSSNEKLFF
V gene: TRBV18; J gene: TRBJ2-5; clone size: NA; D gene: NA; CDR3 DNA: TGTGCCAGCTCACACCTCCGGGACACGGCTCAAGAGACCCAGTACTTC; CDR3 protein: CASSHLRDTAQETQYF
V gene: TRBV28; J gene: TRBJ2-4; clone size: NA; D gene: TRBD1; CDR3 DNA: TGTGCCAGCAGTCCACGGAAGACAGGGGGCAGGAACATTCAGTACTTC; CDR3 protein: CASSPRKTGGRNIQYF
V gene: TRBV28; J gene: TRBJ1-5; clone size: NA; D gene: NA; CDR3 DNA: TGTGCCAGCAGGGGAACAGGGTCGGGCCAGCCCCAGCATTTT; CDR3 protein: CASRGTGSGQPQHF
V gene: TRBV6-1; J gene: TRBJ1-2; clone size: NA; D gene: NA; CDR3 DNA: TGTGCCAGCACCCCTATCGAAACAGTTAACTATGGCTACACCTTC; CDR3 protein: CASTPIETVNYGYTF
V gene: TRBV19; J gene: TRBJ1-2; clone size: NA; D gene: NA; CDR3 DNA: TGTGCCAGTAGTATAGACAGGGATGGCTACACCTTC; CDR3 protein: CASSIDRDGYTF
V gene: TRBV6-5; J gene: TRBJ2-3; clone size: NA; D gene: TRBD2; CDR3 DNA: TGTGCCAGCAGTGCCTGGCGGGGGGGAATAGATACGCAGTATTTT; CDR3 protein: CASSAWRGGIDTQYF
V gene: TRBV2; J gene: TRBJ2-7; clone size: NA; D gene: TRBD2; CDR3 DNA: TGTGCCAGCAGCTCGACTAGCTACTACGAGCAGTACTTC; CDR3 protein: CASSSTSYYEQYF
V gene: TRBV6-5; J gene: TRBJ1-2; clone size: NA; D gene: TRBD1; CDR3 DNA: TGTGCCAGCAGCACCCATCAGGGGACAGGGGGCGGCTACACCTTC; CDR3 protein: CASSTHQGTGGGYTF
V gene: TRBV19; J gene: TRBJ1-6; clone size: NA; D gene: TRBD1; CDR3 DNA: TGTGCCAGTAGAGACCTACAGGGGCTCAATTCACCCCTCCACTTT; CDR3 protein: CASRDLQGLNSPLHF
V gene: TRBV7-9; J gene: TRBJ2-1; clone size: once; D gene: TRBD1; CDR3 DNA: TGTGCCAGCTCGACAGGGCCTTCCCTCAATGAGCAGTTCTTC; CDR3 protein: CASSTGPSLNEQFF
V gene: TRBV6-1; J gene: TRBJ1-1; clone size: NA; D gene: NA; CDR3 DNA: TGTGCCAGCAAAAAAGTGGGAGCTACTGAAGCTTTCTTT; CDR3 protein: CASKKVGATEAFF
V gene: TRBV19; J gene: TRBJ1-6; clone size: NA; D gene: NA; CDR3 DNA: TGTGCCAGTAACGGGGGGGCCGGTTCACCCCTCCACTTT; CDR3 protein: CASNGGAGSPLHF
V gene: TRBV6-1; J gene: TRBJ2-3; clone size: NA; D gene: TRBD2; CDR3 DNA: TGTGCCAGCAGTGTGCGGGGGGGTCGCACAGATACGCAGTATTTT; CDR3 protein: CASSVRGGRTDTQYF
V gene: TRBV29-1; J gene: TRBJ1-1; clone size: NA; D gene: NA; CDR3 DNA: TGCAGCGTCTCCTCGGGGAACACTGAAGCTTTCTTT; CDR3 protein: CSVSSGNTEAFF
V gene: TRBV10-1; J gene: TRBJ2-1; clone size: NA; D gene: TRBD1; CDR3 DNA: TGCGCCAGCAGTGAGAATAGGGACAGGGACCCGCATGAGCAGTTCTTC; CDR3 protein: CASSENRDRDPHEQFF
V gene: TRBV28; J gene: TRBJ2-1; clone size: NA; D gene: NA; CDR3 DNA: TGTGCCAGCAGCCGATTGGGGCAGGGGGGCTACAATGAGCAGTTCTTC; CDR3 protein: CASSRLGQGGYNEQFF
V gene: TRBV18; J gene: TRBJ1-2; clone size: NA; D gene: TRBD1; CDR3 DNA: TGTGCCAGCTCACCGTTACAGGGGAATGGCTACACCTTC; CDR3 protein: CASSPLQGNGYTF
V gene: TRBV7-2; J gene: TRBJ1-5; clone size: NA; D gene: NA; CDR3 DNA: TGTGCCAGCAGCTTCCAGGGTGGTCAGCCCCAGCATTTT; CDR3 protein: CASSFQGGQPQHF
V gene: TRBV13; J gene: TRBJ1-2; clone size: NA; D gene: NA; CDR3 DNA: TGTGCCAGCAGCTTAGGCCGGACAACTAACTATGGCTACACCTTC; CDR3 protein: CASSLGRTTNYGYTF
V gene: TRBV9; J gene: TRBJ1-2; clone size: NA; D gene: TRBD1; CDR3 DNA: TGTGCCAGCAGCGTAGGGCAGGGGGCGGGAGGCTACACCTTC; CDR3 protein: CASSVGQGAGGYTF
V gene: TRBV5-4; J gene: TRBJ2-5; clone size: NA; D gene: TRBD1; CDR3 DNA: TGTGCCAGCAGCCGCCCCGGGACAGTTTGGCAAGAGACCCAGTACTTC; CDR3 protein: CASSRPGTVWQETQYF
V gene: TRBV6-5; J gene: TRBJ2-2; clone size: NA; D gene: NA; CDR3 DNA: TGTGCCAGCAGTTACTCGATGGGCAGGAACACCGGGGAGCTGTTTTTT; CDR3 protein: CASSYSMGRNTGELFF
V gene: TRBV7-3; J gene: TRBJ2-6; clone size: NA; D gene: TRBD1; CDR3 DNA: TGTGCCAGCAGCTCGACAGGGGCGAGCTCTGGGGCCAACGTCCTGACTTTC; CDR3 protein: CASSSTGASSGANVLTF